The clone carrying this T cell receptor beta chain was observed many times. Germline CDR1 is PRHDT and CDR2 is FYEKMQ (reference sequence). This CDR3 comprises 15 residues. V lost 1 base and J 3 bases, leaving 12 bases between the germline ends. The data were obtained in a study of early T cells in non-severe SARS-CoV-2 infection. Separate cDNA molecules each had unique molecular identifiers attached to them. TCRdb redid the calling of the 5' RACE reads with MiXCR, one entry per CDR3 protein. The repertoire holds around 98,000 distinct CDR3 sequences, with more than 9.5% as singletons. The chain employs TRBV13 and TRBJ1-1; TRBD1 might be the D (6 bases). The clonotype originates from an adult who was a healthcare worker with PCR-confirmed SARS-CoV-2 infection or an uninfected control (not recorded which). Sequences were obtained from whole blood. CDR3 nucleotides: TGTGCCAGCAGCTTAGCAGGGGCATATGACACTGAAGCTTTCTTT. Its protein is CASSLAGAYDTEAFF.